This T cell receptor beta chain was sequenced during a study of T cells after yellow fever vaccination. One entry per CDR3 protein, called by TCRdb with MiXCR from the 5' RACE reads. In the table there are hundreds of thousands of distinct CDR3 sequences, 12% of which are singletons. The CDR3 spans 15 residues. The V and J ends lost 0 bases and 4 bases respectively, with 10 bases between them. Germline V CDR1 and CDR2: ENHRY, SYGVKD. The source is a man aged 30 to 45 who received the YFV17D yellow fever vaccine. The J gene is TRBJ2-1, the V gene TRBV10-3; D ambiguous. Sequenced here: PBMCs, sampled on the day of the yellow fever booster vaccination. The CDR3 sequence is CAISESSSPYNEQFF. CDR3 bases: TGTGCCATCAGTGAGTCGAGCTCCCCTTACAATGAGCAGTTCTTC.